The TCR beta chain under discussion was sequenced for a study of blood T cell repertoires in COVID-19. Overall study: The analysed material was cDNA or gDNA that came from T cells, B-cell-depleted T cells, or PBMCs.

Germline V gene data show CDR1 as SGHRS and CDR2 as YFSETQ. This CDR3 is 14 amino acids long. The germline V and J ends were trimmed by 0 bases and 6 bases, with 11 bases remaining between them. Original methodology: Amplification from reference gene primers served as the basis for estimated nucleated cell counts. TCRdb keeps only in-frame clones here, not all; method: immunoSEQ multiplex PCR. V, J and clone size are taken as reported in that table, and D and trimming were inferred from the DNA itself. The data contain nearly 110,000 clones, 70% to 90% of them singletons. The chain joins TRBV5-1 to TRBJ2-3; D is ambiguous. This sequence originates from a man aged 45 to 65 with active or convalescent COVID-19. Sequenced sample: peripheral blood. DNA of the CDR3: TGCGCCAGCAGCTTGGACTCGCTGCGGGATACGCAGTATTTT. This encodes CASSLDSLRDTQYF.